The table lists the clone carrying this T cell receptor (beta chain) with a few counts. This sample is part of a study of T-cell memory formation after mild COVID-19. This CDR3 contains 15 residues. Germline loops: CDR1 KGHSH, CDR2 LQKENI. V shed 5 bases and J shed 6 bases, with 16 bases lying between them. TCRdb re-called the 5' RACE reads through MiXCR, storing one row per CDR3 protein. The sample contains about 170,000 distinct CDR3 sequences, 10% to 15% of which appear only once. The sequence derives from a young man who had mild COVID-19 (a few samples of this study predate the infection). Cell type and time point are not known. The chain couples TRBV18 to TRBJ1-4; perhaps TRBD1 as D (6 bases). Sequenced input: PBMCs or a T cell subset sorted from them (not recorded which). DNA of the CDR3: TGTGCCAGCTCAGTACTAGGGGACAAATATGAAAAACTGTTTTTT. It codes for CASSVLGDKYEKLFF.